The clone carrying this TCR beta chain showed up just once. Clones were sequenced by immunoSEQ multiplex PCR, and TCRdb holds only the in-frame ones, with some missing. The sample records about 1 million clones, about 74% being singletons. In germline, CDR1 is KGHSH, CDR2 LQKENI. The ends lost 2 bases at V and 4 bases at J; junction bases unmatched: 7. CDR3 length: 15 amino acids. This sample is part of a study of shared clonotypes between healthy human individuals. The source of this sequence is a man between 18 and 35 years old in good health. The chain joins TRBV18 to TRBJ1-2; 7 bases align to TRBD1. Sequenced input: memory CD4+ T cells sorted from blood. Sample subset: CD45RA-negative fraction. The CDR3 here is CASSPGKGGSYGYTF. DNA for the CDR3: TGTGCCAGCTCACCAGGGAAAGGGGGCAGCTATGGCTACACCTTC.